A single sample is the source of the 9 T cell receptor beta chains below, sequenced in a study of beta chain features in type 1 diabetes. Study findings and constraints: When Type 1 diabetes patients were examined, their TCRB CDR3s proved moderately but significantly shorter in all four CD4+ subsets.

Expressed TCRB transcripts were sequenced because the entire RNA isolate underwent reverse transcription. The protocol was immunoSEQ multiplex PCR, while the TCRdb copy is restricted to in-frame clones and leaves out a portion. The sample yields over 150,000 clones, approximately 7.8% seen once. These receptors' targets are unknown. Specimen: central memory CD4+ T cells from blood. The receptors originated from a middle-aged woman with type 1 diabetes.

This clone turned up a few times. The CDR3 nucleotides read TGTGCCAGCAAGGGGAACGGGGCCAACGTCCTGACTTTC. Encoded protein: CASKGNGANVLTF. J is TRBJ2-6 and V is TRBV27; D is perhaps TRBD1 (5 bases). Germline V gene sequence: CDR1 MNHEY, CDR2 SMNVEV (reference sequence). V was shortened by 7 bases and J by 4 bases, with 8 bases between the two germline ends. The CDR3 covers 13 residues.

This clone came up a few times. The J gene is TRBJ2-7, the V gene TRBV18; 13 positions agree with TRBD2. The J segment lost 3 bases and the V segment lost 4 bases, leaving 12 bases of the junction unmatched. The CDR3 loop spans 18 amino acids. CDR1 is KGHSH, CDR2 LQKENI, per germline. The CDR3 protein is CASSRGDGGLAGDYEQYF. In nucleotides, the CDR3 is TGTGCCAGCTCACGCGGGGACGGAGGACTAGCGGGGGACTACGAGCAGTACTTC. The whole variable domain, remainder taken from reference TRBV18 and TRBJ2-7, is NAGVMQNPRHLVRRRGQEARLRCSPMKGHSHVYWYRQLPEEGLKFMVYLQKENIIDESGMPKERFSAEFPKEGPSILRIQQVVRGDSAAYFCASSRGDGGLAGDYEQYFGPGTRLTVT.

This clone was counted only a few times. This chain joins TRBV9 and TRBJ2-5; 9 nucleotides match TRBD2. This CDR3 comprises 16 residues. Trimming took 4 bases from V and 2 from J; bases not matched to a gene: 9. CDR1 SGDLS and CDR2 YYNGEE come from the germline V gene. CDR3 nucleotides: TGTGCCAGCAGCAAATTGCCGGGACTAGCACAAGAGACCCAGTACTTC. Translation gives CASSKLPGLAQETQYF. Together with reference TRBV9 and TRBJ2-5, the CDR3 gives the full variable domain: DSGVTQTPKHLITATGQRVTLRCSPRSGDLSVYWYQQSLDQGLQFLIQYYNGEERAKGNILERFSAQQFPDLHSELNLSSLELGDSALYFCASSKLPGLAQETQYFGPGTRLLVL.

The chain combines TRBV2 with TRBJ1-5; TRBD1 aligns across 8 bases. Trimming at V came to 6 bases and at J to 4 bases, leaving 8 bases not matched to a gene. The CDR3 covers 15 residues. CDR1 and CDR2 from the germline V gene are SNHLY and FYNNEI. This CDR3 reads CASRDRGGDNQPQHF. DNA of the CDR3: TGTGCCAGCAGAGACAGGGGAGGGGATAATCAGCCCCAGCATTTT.

J is TRBJ1-5 and V is TRBV4-1; the D is unclear. The V end lost 1 base, the J end lost 3 bases, and 4 bases lay between the germline ends. This CDR3 has 13 residues. From germline, CDR1 is MGHRA and CDR2 YSYEKL. CDR3 DNA sequence: TGCGCCAGCAGCCAAGTGGCCAATCAGCCCCAGCATTTT. Protein sequence: CASSQVANQPQHF.

This clone occurred many times. The chain couples TRBV7-9 to TRBJ2-1; 8 nucleotides agree with TRBD1. The germline V gene has CDR1 SEHNR and CDR2 FQNEAQ (reference sequence). Germline trimming cut 5 bases from V and 5 bases from J; bases unmatched to any gene: 11. The CDR3 runs 16 residues. The CDR3 protein is CASSPSYGTGHNEQFF. In DNA, the CDR3 is TGTGCCAGCAGCCCGAGTTACGGGACAGGCCACAATGAGCAGTTCTTC.

The rearrangement links TRBV5-1 to TRBJ2-5; D unresolved. CDR1 is SGHRS, CDR2 YFSETQ, per germline. V was trimmed by 2 bases and J by 7 bases, leaving 15 bases between them. CDR3 length equals 14 residues. CDR3 in amino acids: CASSLGGSLGTQYF. CDR3 DNA: TGCGCCAGCAGCTTAGGCGGCAGCCTGGGGACCCAGTACTTC.

A few counts support this clone. This chain connects TRBV7-3 to TRBJ1-2, with D tentatively TRBD1 (6 bases). From germline, CDR1 is SGHTA and CDR2 FQGTGA. The CDR3 runs 13 residues. Trimming took 4 bases from V and 3 from J, leaving 9 bases between them. The CDR3 DNA sequence: TGTGCCAGCAGCTCACAGGGCGACTATGGCTACACCTTC. This translates into CASSSQGDYGYTF.

The chain joins TRBV28 to TRBJ1-5, with 8 bases that match TRBD1. Germline trimming cut 2 bases from V and 1 base from J; bases unmatched to any gene: 1. There are 15 residues in the CDR3. CDR1 and CDR2 from the germline V gene are MDHEN and SYDVKM. CDR3 sequence (DNA): TGTGCCAGCAGTTTAAGACAGGGGAGCAATCAGCCCCAGCATTTT. This gives the protein CASSLRQGSNQPQHF.